This T cell receptor (beta chain) was identified in a study of naive and memory T cell subsets. Study outcomes and limitations: Especially in CD8 cells, naive repertoires contained a few larger clonotypes, possibly CD45RA-re-expressing memory cells.

Concerning this clonotype: Its antigen is unknown.

Trimming left V 5 bases short and J 0 bases short, with 8 bases between. This CDR3 region has 14 residues. Germline V gene data show CDR1 as SGHVS and CDR2 as FQNEAQ. An equimolar mix of two oligonucleotides served as the beta constant-region primer for TRBC1 and TRBC2. Four rounds of PCR amplified the ligated cDNA using nested alpha and beta constant-region primers plus SP2. TCRdb ran MiXCR on the UMI-ligation and nested PCR reads and lists one entry per CDR3 protein. The table records around 140,000 distinct CDR3 sequences, about a fifth of them present only once. The genes are TRBV7-8 and TRBJ1-3; weak D call: TRBD1 (6 bases). The sequenced sample was naive CD8+ T cells from blood. This receptor was taken from a human donor in good health. In DNA form, the CDR3 reads TGTGCCAGCAGCGGACAGTTCTCTGGAAACACCATATATTTT. Protein product: CASSGQFSGNTIYF.